This T cell receptor beta chain was sequenced for a study of cytomegalovirus exposure and HLA in healthy donors. Study context: The study's early data release held approximately 91 million unique TCRs from HLA-typed donors. The study, taken as a whole, reports: Per a prior analysis, the majority of TCR beta V segments were productive roughly 90% or roughly 30% of the time.

Use of 60 Vbeta and 13 Jbeta primers characterized the PCR. Generated by immunoSEQ multiplex PCR, the TCRdb table keeps only in-frame clones and is missing some. The sample totals around 71,000 clones. In the case of this clone: Its antigen is unidentified.

This clonotype was sampled from a woman in her 30s in good health and CMV-seronegative. Source material: PBMCs.

The CDR3: CASSIGGTSNEKLFF. CDR3 nucleotides: TGTGCCAGTAGTATCGGGGGGACTTCTAATGAAAAACTGTTTTTT. The chain employs TRBV19 and TRBJ1-4; possible D gene TRBD1, 5 bases. The germline gives CDR1 LNHDA, CDR2 SQIVND (reference sequence). Trimming took off 3 bases at V and 3 bases at J, with 11 bases between the two ends. There are 15 residues in the CDR3.